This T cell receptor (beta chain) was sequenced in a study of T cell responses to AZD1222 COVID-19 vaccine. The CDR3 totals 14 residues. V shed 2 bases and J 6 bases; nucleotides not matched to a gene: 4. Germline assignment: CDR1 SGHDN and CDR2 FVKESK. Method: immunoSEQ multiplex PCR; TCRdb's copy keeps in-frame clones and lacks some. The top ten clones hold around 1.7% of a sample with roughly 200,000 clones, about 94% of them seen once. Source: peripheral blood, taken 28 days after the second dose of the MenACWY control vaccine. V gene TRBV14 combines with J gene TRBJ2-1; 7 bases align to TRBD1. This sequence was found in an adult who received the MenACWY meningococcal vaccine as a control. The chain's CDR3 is CASSQLTGINEQFF. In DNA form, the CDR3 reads TGTGCCAGCAGCCAACTGACAGGGATCAATGAGCAGTTCTTC.